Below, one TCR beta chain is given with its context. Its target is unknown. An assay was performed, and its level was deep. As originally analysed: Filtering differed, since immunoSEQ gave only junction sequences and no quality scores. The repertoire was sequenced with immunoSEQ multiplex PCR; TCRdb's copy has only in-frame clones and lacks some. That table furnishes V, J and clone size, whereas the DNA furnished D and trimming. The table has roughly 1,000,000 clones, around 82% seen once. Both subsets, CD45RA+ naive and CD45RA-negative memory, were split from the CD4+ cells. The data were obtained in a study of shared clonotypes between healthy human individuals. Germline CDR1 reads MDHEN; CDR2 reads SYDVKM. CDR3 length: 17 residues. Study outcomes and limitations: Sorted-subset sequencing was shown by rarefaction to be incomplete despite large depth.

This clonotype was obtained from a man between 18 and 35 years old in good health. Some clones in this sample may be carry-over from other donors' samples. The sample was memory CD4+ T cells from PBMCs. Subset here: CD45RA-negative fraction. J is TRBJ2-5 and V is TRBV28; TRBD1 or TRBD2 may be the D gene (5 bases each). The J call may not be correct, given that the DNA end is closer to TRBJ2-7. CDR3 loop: CASSTNKLGTQTYEQYF. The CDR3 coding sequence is TGTGCCAGCAGTACGAACAAACTCGGGACGCAAACCTACGAGCAGTACTTC.